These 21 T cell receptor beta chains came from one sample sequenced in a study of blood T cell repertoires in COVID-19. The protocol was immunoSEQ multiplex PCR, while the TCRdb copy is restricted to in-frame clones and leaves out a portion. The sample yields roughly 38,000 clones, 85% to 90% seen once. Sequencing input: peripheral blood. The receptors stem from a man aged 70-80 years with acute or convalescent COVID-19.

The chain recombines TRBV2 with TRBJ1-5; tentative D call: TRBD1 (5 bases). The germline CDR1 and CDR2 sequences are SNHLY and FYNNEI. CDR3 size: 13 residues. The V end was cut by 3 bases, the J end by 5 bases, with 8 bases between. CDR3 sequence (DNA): TGTGCCAGCAGTGAGCGGGGGGATCAGCCCCAGCATTTT. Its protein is CASSERGDQPQHF.

The CDR3 protein is CSAAIGGGNQPQHF. DNA for the CDR3: TGCAGCGCCGCCATCGGGGGTGGCAATCAGCCCCAGCATTTT. The genes are TRBV29-1 and TRBJ1-5; D is perhaps TRBD1 (5 bases). This CDR3 comprises 14 residues. Germline V gene lookup returns CDR1 SQVTM and CDR2 ANQGSEA. Trimming took off 7 bases at V and 2 bases at J, with 15 bases between the two ends.

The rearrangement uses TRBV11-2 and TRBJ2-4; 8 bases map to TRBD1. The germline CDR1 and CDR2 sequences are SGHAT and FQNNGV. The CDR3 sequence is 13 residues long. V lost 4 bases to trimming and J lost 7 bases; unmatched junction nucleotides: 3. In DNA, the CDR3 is TGTGCCAGCAGCTCCAGGACAGGGAACATTCAGTACTTC. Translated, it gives CASSSRTGNIQYF.

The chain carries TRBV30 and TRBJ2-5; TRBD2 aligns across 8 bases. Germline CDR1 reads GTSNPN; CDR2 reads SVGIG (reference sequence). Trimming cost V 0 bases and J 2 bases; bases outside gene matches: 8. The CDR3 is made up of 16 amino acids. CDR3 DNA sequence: TGTGCCTGGAGTGTAATTCGTCCGGGAGGGCAAGAGACCCAGTACTTC. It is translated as CAWSVIRPGGQETQYF.

The CDR3, as DNA: TGTGCCAGCAGCGATCCTAGCGGGAGGAACACAGATACGCAGTATTTT. It codes for CASSDPSGRNTDTQYF. V gene TRBV7-3 combines with J gene TRBJ2-3, with 11 nucleotides matching TRBD2. Germline-derived CDR1 and CDR2 are SGHTA and FQGTGA. The ends lost 5 bases at V and 2 bases at J; junction bases unmatched: 6. The CDR3 covers 16 residues.

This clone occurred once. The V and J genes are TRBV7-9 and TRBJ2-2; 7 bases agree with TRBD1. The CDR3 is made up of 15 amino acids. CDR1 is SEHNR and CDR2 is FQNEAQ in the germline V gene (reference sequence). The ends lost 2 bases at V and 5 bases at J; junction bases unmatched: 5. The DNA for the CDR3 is TGTGCCAGCAGCTTATTGACAGGGCTTACCGGGGAGCTGTTTTTT. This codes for CASSLLTGLTGELFF.

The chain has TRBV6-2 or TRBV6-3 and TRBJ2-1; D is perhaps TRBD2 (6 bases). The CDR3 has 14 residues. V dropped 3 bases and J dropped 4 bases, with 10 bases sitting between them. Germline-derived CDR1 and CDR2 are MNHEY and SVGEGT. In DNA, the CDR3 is TGTGCCAGCAGTTATGGGGGGACGTACAATGAGCAGTTCTTC. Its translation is CASSYGGTYNEQFF.

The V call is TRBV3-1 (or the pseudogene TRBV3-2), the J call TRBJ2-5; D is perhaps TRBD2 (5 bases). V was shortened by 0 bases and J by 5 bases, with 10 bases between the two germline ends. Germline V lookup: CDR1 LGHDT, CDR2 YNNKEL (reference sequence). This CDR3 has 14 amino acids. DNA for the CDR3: TGTGCCAGCAGCCAAGATGGACTTACGGAGACCCAGTACTTC. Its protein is CASSQDGLTETQYF.

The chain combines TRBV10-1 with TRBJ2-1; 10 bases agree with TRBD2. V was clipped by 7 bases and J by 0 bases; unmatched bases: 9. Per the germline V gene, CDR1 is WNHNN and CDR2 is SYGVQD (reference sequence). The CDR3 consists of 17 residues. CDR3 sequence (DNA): TGCGCCAGCATTATTCTTAGCGGGAGGCTCTCCTACAATGAGCAGTTCTTC. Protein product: CASIILSGRLSYNEQFF.

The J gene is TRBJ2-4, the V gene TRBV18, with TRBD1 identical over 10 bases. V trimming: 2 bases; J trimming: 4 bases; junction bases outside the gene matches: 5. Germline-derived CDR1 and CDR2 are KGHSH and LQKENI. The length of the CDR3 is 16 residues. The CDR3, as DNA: TGTGCCAGCTCACCATACGGACAGGGGGTTAAAAACATTCAGTACTTC. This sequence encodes CASSPYGQGVKNIQYF.

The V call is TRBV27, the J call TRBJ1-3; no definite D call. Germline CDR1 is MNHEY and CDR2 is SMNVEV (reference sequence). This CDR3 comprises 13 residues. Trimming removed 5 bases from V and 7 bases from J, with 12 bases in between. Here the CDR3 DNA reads TGTGCCAGCAGTGCCTCCCCGGGGAACACCATATATTTT. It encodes CASSASPGNTIYF.

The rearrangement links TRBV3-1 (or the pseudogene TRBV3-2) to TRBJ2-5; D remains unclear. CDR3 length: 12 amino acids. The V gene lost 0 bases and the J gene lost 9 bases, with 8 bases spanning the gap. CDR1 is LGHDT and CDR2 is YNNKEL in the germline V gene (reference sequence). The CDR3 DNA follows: TGTGCCAGCAGCCAAGATCGCGTGGCCCAGTACTTC. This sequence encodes CASSQDRVAQYF.

CDR3 in amino acids: CASSWGTGDYNEQFF. CDR3 nucleotides: TGTGCCAGCAGTTGGGGGACAGGGGACTACAATGAGCAGTTCTTC. The rearrangement uses TRBV6-2 or TRBV6-3 and TRBJ2-1, with TRBD1 matching 10 bases. Unmatched junction bases numbered 3, after V lost 4 bases and J lost 3 bases. The CDR3 length is 15 residues. Germline V CDR1 and CDR2: MNHEY, SVGEGT.

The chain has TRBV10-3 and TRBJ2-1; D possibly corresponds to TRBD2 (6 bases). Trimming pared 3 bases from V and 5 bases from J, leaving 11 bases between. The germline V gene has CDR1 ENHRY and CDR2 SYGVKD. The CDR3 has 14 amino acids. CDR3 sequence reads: CAISDLGGDNEQFF. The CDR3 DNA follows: TGTGCCATCAGTGATCTAGGAGGGGACAATGAGCAGTTCTTC.

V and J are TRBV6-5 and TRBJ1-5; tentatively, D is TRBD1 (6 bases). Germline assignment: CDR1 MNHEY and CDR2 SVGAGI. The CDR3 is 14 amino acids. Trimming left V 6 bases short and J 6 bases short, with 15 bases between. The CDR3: CASRVDSVGQPQHF. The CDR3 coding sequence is TGTGCCAGCAGGGTGGACAGTGTCGGTCAGCCCCAGCATTTT.

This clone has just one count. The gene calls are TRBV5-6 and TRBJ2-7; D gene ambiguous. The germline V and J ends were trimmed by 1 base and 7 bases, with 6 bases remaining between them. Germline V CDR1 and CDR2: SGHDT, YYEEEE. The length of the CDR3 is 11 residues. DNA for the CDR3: TGTGCCAGCAGCTTGTGGAGAGAGCAGTACTTC. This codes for CASSLWREQYF.

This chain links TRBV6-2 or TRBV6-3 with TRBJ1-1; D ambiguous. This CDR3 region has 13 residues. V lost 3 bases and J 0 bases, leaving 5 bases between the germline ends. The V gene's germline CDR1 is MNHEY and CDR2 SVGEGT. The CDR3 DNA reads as TGTGCCAGCAGTTATATTATGAACACTGAAGCTTTCTTT. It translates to CASSYIMNTEAFF.

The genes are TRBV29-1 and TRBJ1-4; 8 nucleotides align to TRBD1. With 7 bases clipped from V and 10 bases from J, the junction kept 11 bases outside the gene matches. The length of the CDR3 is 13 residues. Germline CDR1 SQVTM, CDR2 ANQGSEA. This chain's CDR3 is CSGLDRGDGKLFF. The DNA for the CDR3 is TGCAGCGGGCTAGACAGGGGAGACGGAAAACTGTTTTTT.

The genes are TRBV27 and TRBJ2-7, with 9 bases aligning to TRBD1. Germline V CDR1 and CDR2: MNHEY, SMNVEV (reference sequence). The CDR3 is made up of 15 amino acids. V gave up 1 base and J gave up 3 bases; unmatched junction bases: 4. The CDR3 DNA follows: TGTGCCAGCAGTTTATTCGGGACAGGGATCTACGAGCAGTACTTC. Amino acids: CASSLFGTGIYEQYF.

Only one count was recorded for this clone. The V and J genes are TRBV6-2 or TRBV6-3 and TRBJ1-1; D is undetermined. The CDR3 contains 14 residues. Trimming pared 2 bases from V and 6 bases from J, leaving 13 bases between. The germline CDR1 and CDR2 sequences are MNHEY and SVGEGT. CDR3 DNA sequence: TGTGCCAGCAGTTACCGTCGTTCTGTGTCTGAAGCTTTCTTT. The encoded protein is CASSYRRSVSEAFF.

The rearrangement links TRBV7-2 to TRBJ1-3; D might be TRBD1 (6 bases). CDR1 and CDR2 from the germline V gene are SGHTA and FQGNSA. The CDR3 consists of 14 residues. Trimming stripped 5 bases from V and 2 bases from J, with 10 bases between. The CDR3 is CASSPGQPGNTIYF. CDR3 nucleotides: TGTGCCAGCAGCCCCGGACAGCCTGGAAACACCATATATTTT.